This TCR beta chain was found in a study of somatic mutations in cytotoxic T cells in rheumatoid arthritis (dated by TCRdb to about 2017). About the investigation overall: A FACSAria II or Sony SH800 was used to flow-sort some V beta antibody-stained T-cell populations at nearly 100% purity, and TCRB sequencing was also done on sorted V beta1+ cells. A total of more than 55 rheumatoid arthritis patients and approximately 21 healthy controls underwent TCRB deep sequencing. Whether expanded CD8+ T-cell clones in untreated, newly diagnosed rheumatoid arthritis carry somatic mutations was the study question, and clonality was characterized with TCRB deep sequencing. Patient and control groups had essentially identical median ages. Results and caveats for the whole study, not just this receptor: In about an eighth of the roughly 65 patients, more than 20% of CD8+ cells belonged to the largest CD8+ clone, while several identical CD8+ TCRB sequences were shared between blood and synovial fluid. In patients, CD8+ clonality rose with age (Spearman r ~ 0.52), which was not the case in healthy controls. There was no significant difference in CD8+ T-cell clonality between rheumatoid arthritis patients and age-matched healthy controls. The finding that TRBV07 was slightly underrepresented in patients was left unadjusted for multiple comparisons. Viral specificity could not be ruled out by absence from virus-specific databases, and the antigen targets of the expanded CD8+ clones remained unknown.

At the junction V is shortened by 0 bases and J by 5 bases; bases outside the gene matches: 3. Inclusive of the bounding cysteine and phenylalanine, the CDR3 is 13 residues long. The retained sequence is limited to the CDR3, 39 bases, with the frame set at the first base. Via the germline V gene (reference sequence), CDR1 is GTSNPN and CDR2 SVGIG. Sequencing of TCRB CDR3 was done on genomic DNA with the immunoSEQ assay. In the authors' own workflow: The analyses included only productive TCRB rearrangements. Clonality was calculated as a Shannon entropy-based productive clonality index, and a clone was defined by a unique TCRB CDR3 sequence. Repertoire overlap between two samples was calculated from the template counts of each clone relative to total templates per sample. V-gene usage from TCRB sequencing and V-gene usage measured by flow cytometry were correlated (Spearman r of approximately 0.59). TCRdb holds this immuneACCESS table with in-frame rearrangements only. Some clones are missing; in checked studies, unresolved V genes explain under half, and the rest has no known cause. V, J and clone size derive from that table, while D and trimming were established from the DNA sequence. The sample table holds roughly 18,000 clones, of which 70% to 75% were seen once. The ten largest clonotypes hold about 20% of the sample.

Buffy coats from some 20 blood donors served as healthy controls, a group that was 55% female with a median age of approximately 56 years (range roughly 21-70). CD4+ and CD8+ cells were isolated by positive magnetic bead selection on an AutoMACS, and purity was checked by flow cytometry. Isolation of peripheral blood mononuclear cells was done through Ficoll-Paque PLUS density gradient separation. DNA from CD4-enriched, CD8-enriched or PBMC samples was extracted using Nucleospin Tissue or Tissue XS kits and then quantified on a Qubit 2.0 fluorometer. This clone was seen a handful of times. Its antigen target is currently unknown. No qualities accompany the bases; no much larger clone lies one base away.

This sequence was found in a woman aged 55-70 years in good health. The sequence joins TRBV30 to TRBJ2-7; 8 bases in the middle match TRBD2. The specimen sequenced was CD8+ T cells sorted from blood. The nucleotides are TGTGCCTGGAGTGTATCCGGGGGGGACGAGCAGTACTTC. Its protein product is CAWSVSGGDEQYF.